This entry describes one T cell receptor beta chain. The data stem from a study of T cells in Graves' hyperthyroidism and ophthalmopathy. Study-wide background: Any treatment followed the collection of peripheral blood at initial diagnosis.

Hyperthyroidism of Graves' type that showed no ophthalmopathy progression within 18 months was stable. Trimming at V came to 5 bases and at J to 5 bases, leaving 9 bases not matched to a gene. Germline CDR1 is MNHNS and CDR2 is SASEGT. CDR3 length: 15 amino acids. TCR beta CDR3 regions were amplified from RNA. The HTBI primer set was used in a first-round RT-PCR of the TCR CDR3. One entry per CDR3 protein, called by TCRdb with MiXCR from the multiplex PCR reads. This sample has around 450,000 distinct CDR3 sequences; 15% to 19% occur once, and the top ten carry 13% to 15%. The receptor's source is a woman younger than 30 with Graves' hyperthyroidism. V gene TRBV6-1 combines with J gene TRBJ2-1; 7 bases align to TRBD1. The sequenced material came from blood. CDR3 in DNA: TGTGCCAGCAGTAAAGAGCCGGGACAGAACAATGAGCAGTTCTTC. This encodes CASSKEPGQNNEQFF.